This T cell receptor beta chain was retrieved from a study of blood T cell repertoires in COVID-19. Seattle patients were enrolled during active infection and followed longitudinally. The data were produced by immunoSEQ multiplex PCR, yet TCRdb's version contains in-frame clones alone and is incomplete. The sample holds 350,000 to 450,000 clones; around nine tenths are singletons and the top ten take just over 7%. Regarding this clone: This same CDR3 is encoded by further DNA sequences in the sample.

This receptor was identified in a woman in her sixties or seventies with COVID-19, enrolled during active disease. The sequencing sample was made of peripheral blood.

The CDR3 sequence: CASSPRTGQETQYF. Here the CDR3 DNA reads TGTGCCAGCAGCCCTAGGACAGGCCAAGAGACCCAGTACTTC. The gene calls are TRBV2 and TRBJ2-5; 7 bases fit TRBD1. This CDR3 spans 14 amino acids. The V segment lost 6 bases and the J segment 1 base; nucleotides outside the gene matches: 5. Per the germline V gene, CDR1 is SNHLY and CDR2 is FYNNEI.